The clone carrying this T cell receptor (beta chain) was counted only a few times. Its cognate antigen is unknown. The data belong to a study of cytomegalovirus exposure and HLA in healthy donors. On the study more broadly: Out of 398 genotyped donors, about 84% belonged to the Caucasian-associated ancestry cluster.

Donors consisted of healthy bone marrow donors. PCR primers comprised 60 Vbeta and 13 Jbeta primers. The assay was immunoSEQ multiplex PCR, and TCRdb's table has in-frame clones only and misses some. The sample contains around 130,000 clones, approximately 85% of which appear only once. Study results and limitations: With later analysis, a missense DCLRE1C variant became linked to TCR beta V- and J-gene trimming.

This receptor was obtained from a young woman in good health and CMV-seropositive. The sequencing sample was made of PBMCs.

Here the CDR3 reads CSVRQLLNTEAFF. CDR3 nucleotides: TGCAGCGTCCGACAGCTTCTGAACACTGAAGCTTTCTTT. V gene TRBV29-1 combines with J gene TRBJ1-1; possibly TRBD1 for D (5 bases). Per germline, CDR1 SQVTM and CDR2 ANQGSEA. CDR3 length: 13 amino acids. V lost 6 bases, J lost 0 bases, and 11 bases lay in between. The whole variable domain, remainder taken from reference TRBV29-1 and TRBJ1-1, is SAVISQKPSRDICQRGTSLTIQCQVDSQVTMMFWYRQQPGQSLTLIATANQGSEATYESGFVIDKFPISRPNLTFSTLTVSNMSPEDSSIYLCSVRQLLNTEAFFGQGTRLTVV.